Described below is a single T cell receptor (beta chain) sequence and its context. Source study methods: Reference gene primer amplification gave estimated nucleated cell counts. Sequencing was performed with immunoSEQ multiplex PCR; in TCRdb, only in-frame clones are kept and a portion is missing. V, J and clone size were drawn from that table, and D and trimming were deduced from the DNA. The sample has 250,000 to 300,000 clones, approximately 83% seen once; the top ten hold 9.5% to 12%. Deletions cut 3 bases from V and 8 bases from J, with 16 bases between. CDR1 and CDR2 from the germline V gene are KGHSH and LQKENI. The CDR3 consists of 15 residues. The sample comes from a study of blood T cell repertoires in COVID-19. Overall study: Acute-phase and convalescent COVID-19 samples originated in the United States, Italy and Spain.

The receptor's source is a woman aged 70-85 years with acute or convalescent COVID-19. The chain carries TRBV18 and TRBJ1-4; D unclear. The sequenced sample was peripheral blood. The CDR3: CASSPPARIGEKLFF. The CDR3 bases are TGTGCCAGCTCACCGCCCGCCAGGATTGGCGAAAAACTGTTTTTT. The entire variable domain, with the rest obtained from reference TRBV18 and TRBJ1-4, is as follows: NAGVMQNPRHLVRRRGQEARLRCSPMKGHSHVYWYRQLPEEGLKFMVYLQKENIIDESGMPKERFSAEFPKEGPSILRIQQVVRGDSAAYFCASSPPARIGEKLFFGSGTQLSVL.